This T cell receptor beta chain was recovered during a study of blood T cell repertoires in COVID-19. Study-level information: In each case, the material was cDNA or gDNA derived from T cells, B-cell-depleted T cells, or PBMCs.

Profiling relied on immunoSEQ multiplex PCR, and the TCRdb table lists in-frame clones only, not all of them. The sample has under 110,000 clones, 75% to 90% seen once; the top ten hold about 1.8%. Germline V CDR1 and CDR2: SGHTA, FQGNSA. V lost 5 bases to trimming and J lost 0 bases, with 13 bases between them. The CDR3 contains 16 residues. The sequence derives from a woman in her seventies with active or convalescent COVID-19. The chain combines TRBV7-2 with TRBJ1-4; D remains ambiguous. Sequencing used peripheral blood. The DNA for the CDR3 is TGTGCCAGCAGCCCAACCCTCACGGCAACTAATGAAAAACTGTTTTTT. This sequence encodes CASSPTLTATNEKLFF.